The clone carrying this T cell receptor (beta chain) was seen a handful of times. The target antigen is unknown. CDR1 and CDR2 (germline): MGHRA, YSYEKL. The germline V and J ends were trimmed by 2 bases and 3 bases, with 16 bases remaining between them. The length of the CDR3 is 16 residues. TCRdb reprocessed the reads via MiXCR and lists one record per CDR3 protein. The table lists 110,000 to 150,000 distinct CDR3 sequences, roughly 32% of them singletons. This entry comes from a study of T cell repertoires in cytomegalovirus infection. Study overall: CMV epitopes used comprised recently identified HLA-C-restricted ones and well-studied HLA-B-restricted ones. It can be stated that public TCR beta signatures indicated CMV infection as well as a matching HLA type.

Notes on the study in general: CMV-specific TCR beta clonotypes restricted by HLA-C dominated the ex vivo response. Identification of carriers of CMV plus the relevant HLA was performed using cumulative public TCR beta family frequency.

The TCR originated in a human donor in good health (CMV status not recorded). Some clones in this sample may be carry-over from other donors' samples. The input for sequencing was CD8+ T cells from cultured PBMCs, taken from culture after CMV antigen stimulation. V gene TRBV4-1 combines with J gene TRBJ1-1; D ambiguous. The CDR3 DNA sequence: TGCGCCAGCAGCCAATCACCCAGTTCGGGTTACACTGAAGCTTTCTTT. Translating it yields CASSQSPSSGYTEAFF.